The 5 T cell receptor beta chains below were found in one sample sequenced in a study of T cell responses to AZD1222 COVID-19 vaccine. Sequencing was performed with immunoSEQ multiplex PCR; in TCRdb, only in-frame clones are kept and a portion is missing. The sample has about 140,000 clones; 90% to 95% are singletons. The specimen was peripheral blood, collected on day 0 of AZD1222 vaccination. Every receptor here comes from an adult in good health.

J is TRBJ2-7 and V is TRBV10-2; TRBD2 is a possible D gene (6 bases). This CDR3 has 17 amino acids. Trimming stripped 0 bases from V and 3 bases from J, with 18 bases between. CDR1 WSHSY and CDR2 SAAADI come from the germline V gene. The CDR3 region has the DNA TGCGCCAGCAGTGAGTCCCTCCGGGGGATCACGCACTACGAGCAGTACTTC. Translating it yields CASSESLRGITHYEQYF.

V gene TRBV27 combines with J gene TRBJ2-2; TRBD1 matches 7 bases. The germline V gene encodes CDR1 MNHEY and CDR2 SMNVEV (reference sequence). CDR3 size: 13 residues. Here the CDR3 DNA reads TGTGCTACCCAGGGGGTGAACACCGGGGAGCTGTTTTTT. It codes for CATQGVNTGELFF.

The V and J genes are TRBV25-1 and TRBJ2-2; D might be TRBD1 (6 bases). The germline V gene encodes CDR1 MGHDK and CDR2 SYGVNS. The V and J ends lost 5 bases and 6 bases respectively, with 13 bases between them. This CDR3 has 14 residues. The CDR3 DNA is TGTGCCAGCAGTTTCCGACAGGAGGCCGGGGAGCTGTTTTTT. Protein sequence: CASSFRQEAGELFF.

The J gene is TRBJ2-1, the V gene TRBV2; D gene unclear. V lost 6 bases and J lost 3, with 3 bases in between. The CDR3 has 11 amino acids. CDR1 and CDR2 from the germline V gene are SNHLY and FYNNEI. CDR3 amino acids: CASSGYNEQFF. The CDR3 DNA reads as TGTGCCAGCAGCGGCTACAATGAGCAGTTCTTC.

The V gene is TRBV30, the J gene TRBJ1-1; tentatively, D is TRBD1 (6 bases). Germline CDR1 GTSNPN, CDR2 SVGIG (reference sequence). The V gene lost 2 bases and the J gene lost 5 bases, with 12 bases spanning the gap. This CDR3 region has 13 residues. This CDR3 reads CAWSSRGWTEAFF. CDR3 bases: TGTGCCTGGAGTTCTAGGGGGTGGACTGAAGCTTTCTTT. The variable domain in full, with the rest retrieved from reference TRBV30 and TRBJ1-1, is SQTIHQWPATLVQPVGSPLSLECTVEGTSNPNLYWYRQAAGRGLQLLFYSVGIGQISSEVPQNLSASRPQDRQFILSSKKLLLSDSGFYLCAWSSRGWTEAFFGQGTRLTVV.